The 21 T cell receptor beta chains listed next were all sequenced from one sample in a study of T-cell memory formation after mild COVID-19. TCRdb recomputed calls from the 5' RACE reads with MiXCR, one row per CDR3 protein. The sample carries about 440,000 distinct CDR3 sequences, approximately 20% recorded once. Sequenced input: PBMCs or a T cell subset sorted from them (not recorded which). These receptors all stem from an adult woman who had mild COVID-19 (a few samples of this study predate the infection). Cell type and time point are not known.

The chain is built from TRBV7-9 and TRBJ1-5, with a tentative D call TRBD1 (5 bases). V was clipped by 3 bases and J by 1 base, with 13 bases between them. This CDR3 has 16 residues. Germline CDR1 SEHNR, CDR2 FQNEAQ (reference sequence). In DNA form, the CDR3 reads TGTGCCAGCAGCTTCACCCAGGGCGCCAGCAATCAGCCCCAGCATTTT. Its protein product is CASSFTQGASNQPQHF.

V gene TRBV5-6 combines with J gene TRBJ1-1, with D possibly TRBD1 on 6 matching bases. Germline CDR1 and CDR2: SGHDT and YYEEEE. The CDR3 sequence is 18 residues long. Trimming pared 3 bases from V and 1 base from J, leaving 22 bases between. The CDR3 here is CASSSDTLYRDGNTEAFF. The CDR3 DNA follows: TGTGCCAGCAGCTCGGACACATTATACAGGGACGGGAACACTGAAGCTTTCTTT.

V and J are TRBV5-4 and TRBJ2-1; 12 bases are shared with TRBD2. V dropped 4 bases and J dropped 6; count of bases not matched to a gene: 11. Per the germline V gene, CDR1 is SGHNT and CDR2 is YYREEE (reference sequence). The CDR3 runs 17 residues. The CDR3 nucleotides are TGTGCCAGCAGCCCCCGACTAGCGGGAGTCCTCTCCAATGAGCAGTTCTTC. Translation: CASSPRLAGVLSNEQFF.

Ten or more counts support this clonotype. The chain joins TRBV27 to TRBJ2-6; D gene unclear. V lost 4 bases and J 0 bases, leaving 4 bases between the germline ends. This CDR3 has 14 residues. The germline V gene has CDR1 MNHEY and CDR2 SMNVEV (reference sequence). The CDR3 sequence is CASSSLSGANVLTF. Written as DNA, the CDR3 is TGTGCCAGCAGTTCCCTCTCTGGGGCCAACGTCCTGACTTTC.

Only a few counts were recorded for this clonotype. The J gene is TRBJ1-4, the V gene TRBV5-1, with 7 bases identical to TRBD1. CDR3 length equals 16 residues. Germline values: CDR1 SGHRS, CDR2 YFSETQ. Trimming took 3 bases from V and 13 from J; bases not matched to a gene: 18. CDR3 DNA: TGCGCCAGCAGCTCGGGGGACAGTCAAGCCAGGGAACGACTGTTTTTT. Its translation: CASSSGDSQARERLFF.

This clonotype was seen ten or more times. This chain joins TRBV6-1 and TRBJ2-5; 8 nucleotides line up with TRBD1. Per the germline V gene, CDR1 is MNHNS and CDR2 is SASEGT. CDR3 length: 12 amino acids. The junction had 0 bases not matched to a gene; V was cut back by 4 bases and J by 5 bases. The CDR3 spells CASSGTGETQYF. CDR3 DNA: TGTGCCAGCAGTGGGACAGGGGAGACCCAGTACTTC.

The chain recombines TRBV9 with TRBJ2-3; D possibly uses TRBD1 or TRBD2 (5 bases each). V was pared by 6 bases and J by 4 bases, with 15 bases between. Germline CDR1 and CDR2: SGDLS and YYNGEE. This CDR3 region has 14 residues. The CDR3 DNA is TGTGCCAGCAATCCAGCGGAAGGGGCAGATACGCAGTATTTT. Residues: CASNPAEGADTQYF. The full variable domain, with the rest looked up from reference TRBV9 and TRBJ2-3, is DSGVTQTPKHLITATGQRVTLRCSPRSGDLSVYWYQQSLDQGLQFLIQYYNGEERAKGNILERFSAQQFPDLHSELNLSSLELGDSALYFCASNPAEGADTQYFGPGTRLTVL.

This clonotype turned up a few times. The chain has TRBV27 and TRBJ2-3, with a tentative D call TRBD1 (5 bases). CDR1 is MNHEY, CDR2 SMNVEV, per germline (reference sequence). The length of the CDR3 is 13 residues. V lost 0 bases to trimming and J lost 9 bases, with 10 bases between them. The CDR3 nucleotides read TGTGCCAGCAGTTTATCTTCCAGGACAACGCAGTATTTT. It yields the protein CASSLSSRTTQYF.

CDR3 loop: CASSVADGYTGELFF. The CDR3, as DNA: TGTGCCAGCAGCGTAGCTGACGGGTACACCGGGGAGCTGTTTTTT. The chain employs TRBV9 and TRBJ2-2, with D hard to call. There are 15 residues in the CDR3. V gave up 0 bases and J gave up 3 bases, with 9 bases separating them. CDR1 and CDR2 (germline): SGDLS, YYNGEE. Full variable domain (remainder filled in from reference TRBV9 and TRBJ2-2): DSGVTQTPKHLITATGQRVTLRCSPRSGDLSVYWYQQSLDQGLQFLIQYYNGEERAKGNILERFSAQQFPDLHSELNLSSLELGDSALYFCASSVADGYTGELFFGEGSRLTVL.

This chain joins TRBV20-1 and TRBJ2-7; 15 nucleotides agree with TRBD2. CDR1 is DFQATT, CDR2 SNEGSKA, per germline (reference sequence). This CDR3 spans 14 amino acids. The ends lost 6 bases at V and 5 bases at J; junction bases unmatched: 5. The chain's CDR3 is CSAEGLAGGHEQYF. The DNA for the CDR3 is TGCAGTGCCGAAGGACTAGCGGGAGGGCACGAGCAGTACTTC.

The genes are TRBV24-1 and TRBJ2-1; 8 bases are a match to TRBD1. There are 16 residues in the CDR3. V lost 6 bases and J lost 10; bases outside the gene matches: 16. Germline V CDR1 and CDR2: KGHDR, SFDVKD. CDR3 bases: TGTGCCACCAGTAAATTGGGGACAGGATATCCAGGGGAGCAGTTCTTC. Its translation is CATSKLGTGYPGEQFF.

The chain couples TRBV3-1 to TRBJ2-5; 11 bases map to TRBD2. Unmatched junction bases numbered 4, after V lost 3 bases and J lost 4 bases. Per germline, CDR1 LGHDT and CDR2 YNNKEL (reference sequence). The CDR3 runs to 15 residues. This chain's CDR3 is CASSQVAGGGETQYF. The CDR3 region has the DNA TGTGCCAGCAGCCAGGTAGCGGGAGGGGGAGAGACCCAGTACTTC.

The J gene is TRBJ1-5, the V gene TRBV7-9, with 7 bases that match TRBD1. V gave up 4 bases and J gave up 3 bases; unmatched junction bases: 6. Germline assignment: CDR1 SEHNR and CDR2 FQNEAQ (reference sequence). The CDR3 has 15 residues. This CDR3 reads CASSYGTAHNQPQHF. CDR3 bases: TGTGCCAGCAGCTACGGGACAGCCCACAATCAGCCCCAGCATTTT.

This clonotype was seen a handful of times. CDR3 in amino acids: CASTHRTGEETQYF. The CDR3 DNA sequence: TGCGCCAGCACCCACCGGACAGGGGAAGAGACCCAGTACTTC. V usage is TRBV5-1 and J usage is TRBJ2-5, with 9 bases fitting TRBD1. Germline V gene data show CDR1 as SGHRS and CDR2 as YFSETQ. This CDR3 spans 14 amino acids. V was clipped by 6 bases and J by 3 bases; unmatched bases: 6.

The CDR3 DNA is TGTGCCAGCACCAACTATCAAACCACCGGGGAGCTGTTTTTT. Amino acid sequence: CASTNYQTTGELFF. V is TRBV12-3 or TRBV12-4 and J is TRBJ2-2; no definite D call. Between the trimmed V and J ends, which lost 7 bases and 4 bases, there was a span of 13 bases. CDR3 length: 14 residues.

About this clonotype: The junction departs from germline at one end; a sequencing error may be responsible. The chain has TRBV24-1 and TRBJ2-3, with 8 bases lining up with TRBD2. CDR1 and CDR2 (germline): KGHDR, SFDVKD. The CDR3 covers 16 residues. The CDR3 is CATSDPQAGVTHTQYF. Written as DNA, the CDR3 is TGTGCCACCAGTGATCCACAAGCGGGAGTCACACATACGCAGTATTTT.

This clonotype was seen more than once but under ten times. V gene TRBV3-1 combines with J gene TRBJ1-6, with D possibly matching TRBD1 (6 bases). The CDR3 loop spans 15 amino acids. Trimming stripped 6 bases from V and 8 bases from J, with 17 bases between. CDR1 is LGHDT and CDR2 is YNNKEL in the germline V gene (reference sequence). The CDR3 here is CASRSQGGGYSPLHF. DNA of the CDR3: TGTGCCAGCAGAAGCCAAGGGGGAGGATATTCACCCCTCCACTTT.

The rearrangement joins TRBV7-6 to TRBJ1-3; D not resolved. V was shortened by 1 base and J by 7 bases, with 11 bases between the two germline ends. The CDR3 has 14 residues. Germline values: CDR1 SGHVS, CDR2 FNYEAQ. The CDR3 reads CASSLDGEGNTIYF. CDR3 bases: TGTGCCAGCAGCTTAGATGGGGAAGGGAACACCATATATTTT.

J is TRBJ2-4 and V is TRBV6-2 or TRBV6-3; 7 positions match TRBD1. Germline lookup yields CDR1 MNHEY and CDR2 SVGEGT. The CDR3 is 12 amino acids. V gave up 5 bases and J gave up 8 bases; unmatched junction bases: 3. CDR3 region: CASSTGVDIQYF. As DNA, the CDR3 is TGTGCCAGCAGTACAGGGGTGGACATTCAGTACTTC.

At least ten counts were recorded for this clonotype. This sequence joins TRBV27 and TRBJ2-7; no clear D. CDR3 length equals 13 residues. V lost 5 bases to trimming and J lost 4 bases, with 12 bases between them. Germline CDR1 is MNHEY and CDR2 is SMNVEV (reference sequence). The CDR3 spells CASSSPGPYEQYF. DNA for the CDR3: TGTGCCAGCAGTAGTCCAGGACCTTACGAGCAGTACTTC.

The sample holds many counts of this clonotype. This chain uses TRBV7-2 with TRBJ2-2; a weak D match, TRBD1 (6 bases). Germline assignment: CDR1 SGHTA and CDR2 FQGNSA. The CDR3 loop spans 15 amino acids. Deletions cut 5 bases from V and 6 bases from J, with 16 bases between. CDR3 residues: CASSKMGARAGELFF. Written as DNA, the CDR3 is TGTGCCAGCAGCAAAATGGGGGCTAGGGCCGGGGAGCTGTTTTTT.